This T cell receptor (beta chain) derives from a study of cytomegalovirus exposure and HLA in healthy donors. Study in general: Genotyping showed 81% of roughly 400 donors falling in the Caucasian-associated ancestry cluster.

V shed 4 bases and J shed 8 bases, with 18 bases lying between them. Germline CDR1 and CDR2: SGHRS and YFSETQ. This CDR3 contains 15 residues. PCR used 60 Vbeta primers and 13 Jbeta primers. Produced via immunoSEQ multiplex PCR; TCRdb's table is partial and in-frame only. The data hold more than 95,000 clones, with about 15% observed a single time. This clone was seen a few times. Its antigen remains unknown. General study findings and limits: Cytomegalovirus-associated status was assigned to fewer than 200 TCR beta chains. Follow-up analysis found HLA locus-dependent TCR association rates, highest for DRB1 and lowest for HLA-C. Later on, an analysis tied some 17,000 TCR beta sequences to HLA alleles at 0.05 false discovery rate.

The V gene is TRBV5-1, the J gene TRBJ1-4; D is perhaps TRBD1 (6 bases). The receptor's source is a female donor in good health and CMV-seronegative. The sequenced sample was PBMCs. CDR3 residues: CASSVQGLPEEKLFF. For the CDR3, the DNA is TGCGCCAGCAGCGTACAGGGACTACCTGAGGAAAAACTGTTTTTT.